This T cell receptor (beta chain) was sequenced during a study of blood T cell repertoires in COVID-19. The overall study: The study drew acute and convalescent COVID-19 samples from the United States, Italy and Spain.

Using immunoSEQ multiplex PCR, the repertoire was profiled, and TCRdb retains in-frame clones only, with some absent. Here the sample spans about 210,000 clones, around 87% being singletons. Participants were aged roughly 18 to 89 years from around 24 US areas. This TCR was recovered from a woman between 40 and 55 years old in a cohort exposed to, infected with or recovered from COVID-19 (not recorded which). The sample taken for sequencing was PBMCs or T cells enriched from blood (not recorded which).

Written as DNA, the CDR3 is TGCGCCAGCAGCAAGACAGGGGTAGGAACTGAAGCTTTCTTT. This gives the protein CASSKTGVGTEAFF. V is TRBV5-1 and J is TRBJ1-1; 8 positions agree with TRBD1. V lost 4 bases and J lost 5; bases outside the gene matches: 7. This CDR3 has 14 amino acids. CDR1 SGHRS and CDR2 YFSETQ come from the germline V gene.